A single sample is the source of the 31 T cell receptor beta chains below, sequenced in a study of cytotoxic CD8 clonotypes in ibrutinib-treated CLL. The assay was immunoSEQ multiplex PCR, and TCRdb's table has in-frame clones only and misses some. The sample consists of 110,000 to 150,000 clones, around three quarters of them appearing once. The material was PBMCs, obtained after 12 months of ibrutinib treatment. The receptors stem from a human donor with chronic lymphocytic leukemia.

The gene calls are TRBV10-1 and TRBJ2-1, with 15 positions matching TRBD2. With 0 bases clipped from V and 1 base from J, the junction kept 7 bases outside the gene matches. This CDR3 has 20 residues. CDR1 WNHNN and CDR2 SYGVQD come from the germline V gene (reference sequence). The CDR3 spells CASSESCGLAGGPSYNEQFF. The CDR3 DNA reads TGCGCCAGCAGTGAGTCCTGTGGACTAGCGGGGGGGCCGTCCTACAATGAGCAGTTCTTC.

The V gene is TRBV28, the J gene TRBJ2-7; 9 bases map to TRBD1. Trimming took 6 bases from V and 3 from J; bases not matched to a gene: 9. There are 15 residues in the CDR3. Germline CDR1 is MDHEN and CDR2 is SYDVKM. The CDR3 DNA sequence: TGTGCCAGCAGCCGGGACAGGGTCGGTAACTACGAGCAGTACTTC. This encodes CASSRDRVGNYEQYF.

This chain links TRBV9 with TRBJ2-2; D not resolved. Between the trimmed V and J ends, which lost 4 bases and 6 bases, there was a span of 7 bases. Germline assignment: CDR1 SGDLS and CDR2 YYNGEE. The CDR3 is made up of 12 amino acids. The CDR3 coding sequence is TGTGCCAGCAGCACTCCTGCCGGGGAGCTGTTTTTT. This codes for CASSTPAGELFF.

The J gene is TRBJ2-7, the V gene TRBV21-1. TRBV21-1 represents a pseudogene. The CDR3 spans 14 residues. CDR3 sequence (DNA): TGTGCCAGCACCGCCCAAAACACATGGAACGAGCAGTACTTC. It yields the protein CASTAQNTWNEQYF.

The genes are TRBV19 and TRBJ2-7; TRBD1 matches at 9 bases. The germline V gene encodes CDR1 LNHDA and CDR2 SQIVND (reference sequence). CDR3 size: 14 residues. V shed 8 bases, J shed 2 bases, and the junction held 7 bases outside the gene matches. The chain's CDR3 is CASGENRGPYEQYF. The CDR3 region has the DNA TGTGCCAGTGGGGAGAACAGGGGGCCCTACGAGCAGTACTTC.

The chain uses TRBV6-5 and TRBJ1-2, with TRBD1 as a possible D gene (5 bases). CDR1 and CDR2 (germline): MNHEY, SVGAGI. V dropped 6 bases and J dropped 5 bases, with 13 bases sitting between them. CDR3 length: 13 residues. The CDR3 loop reads CASSTTGRYGYTF. CDR3 nucleotide sequence: TGTGCCAGCAGCACAACGGGACGATATGGCTACACCTTC.

The chain is built from TRBV4-1 and TRBJ2-3; 9 positions match TRBD2. J lost 6 bases, V lost 1 base, and 8 bases had no gene match. Germline lookup yields CDR1 MGHRA and CDR2 YSYEKL. This CDR3 has 16 amino acids. The CDR3 protein is CASSQGWRGGRDTQYF. The CDR3 nucleotides read TGCGCCAGCAGCCAAGGGTGGCGGGGGGGCCGGGATACGCAGTATTTT.

The chain combines TRBV7-3 with TRBJ2-3, with TRBD2 identical over 12 bases. The V gene end was trimmed by 5 bases and the J gene end by 4 bases; junction bases not matched to a gene: 10. Germline lookup yields CDR1 SGHTA and CDR2 FQGTGA. The CDR3 runs to 17 residues. The CDR3 loop reads CASSEKRLAGEADTQYF. The CDR3 DNA sequence: TGTGCCAGCAGCGAGAAGAGACTAGCGGGAGAGGCAGATACGCAGTATTTT. The full variable domain, with the rest looked up from reference TRBV7-3 and TRBJ2-3, is GAGVSQTPSNKVTEKGKYVELRCDPISGHTALYWYRQSLGQGPEFLIYFQGTGAADDSGLPNDRFFAVRPEGSVSTLKIQRTERGDSAVYLCASSEKRLAGEADTQYFGPGTRLTVL.

The chain recombines TRBV11-3 with TRBJ1-1; tentatively, D is TRBD1 (5 bases). Germline V lookup: CDR1 SGHNT, CDR2 YENEEA. The V end was cut by 3 bases, the J end by 3 bases, with 5 bases between. The CDR3 has 12 residues. CDR3 region: CASSLGDTEAFF. The CDR3 DNA sequence: TGTGCCAGCAGCTTGGGGGACACTGAAGCTTTCTTT.

The sample holds a few counts of this clone. The V gene is TRBV5-6, the J gene TRBJ2-1; tentative D call: TRBD2 (5 bases). CDR1 is SGHDT, CDR2 YYEEEE, per germline. The V end lost 4 bases, the J end lost 2 bases, and 10 bases lay between the germline ends. The CDR3 sequence is 14 residues long. As DNA, the CDR3 is TGTGCCAGCAGCGAAGGAGGACCCTACAATGAGCAGTTCTTC. Protein sequence: CASSEGGPYNEQFF.

V is TRBV5-1 and J is TRBJ2-2, with D tentatively TRBD2 (5 bases). CDR1 and CDR2 (germline): SGHRS, YFSETQ. The V gene lost 4 bases and the J gene lost 9 bases, with 10 bases spanning the gap. The CDR3 totals 12 residues. The CDR3 nucleotides read TGCGCCAGCAGCCCTAGCCACAGGGAGCTGTTTTTT. It encodes CASSPSHRELFF.

This clone occurred once. The J gene is TRBJ1-4, the V gene TRBV6-5, with 9 nucleotides matching TRBD1. In germline, CDR1 is MNHEY, CDR2 SVGAGI. The junction had 3 bases not matched to a gene; V was cut back by 2 bases and J by 8 bases. The CDR3 length is 14 residues. The CDR3 protein is CASSYIGQGEKLFF. The CDR3 region has the DNA TGTGCCAGCAGTTACATCGGACAGGGGGAAAAACTGTTTTTT.

The chain combines TRBV11-2 with TRBJ2-2; TRBD1 matches at 7 bases. CDR3 size: 13 residues. V was pared by 5 bases and J by 6 bases, with 3 bases of the junction left unmatched. Germline lookup yields CDR1 SGHAT and CDR2 FQNNGV. This CDR3 is CASSADRAGELFF. The CDR3 DNA is TGTGCCAGCAGCGCCGACAGGGCCGGGGAGCTGTTTTTT. Drawing the rest from reference TRBV11-2 and TRBJ2-2, the complete variable domain is EAGVAQSPRYKIIEKRQSVAFWCNPISGHATLYWYQQILGQGPKLLIQFQNNGVVDDSQLPKDRFSAERLKGVDSTLKIQPAKLEDSAVYLCASSADRAGELFFGEGSRLTVL.

V usage is TRBV6-5 and J usage is TRBJ1-4; D call uncertain. Trimming cost V 5 bases and J 2 bases, with 6 bases left between them. Germline CDR1 and CDR2: MNHEY and SVGAGI. The CDR3 is made up of 13 amino acids. The CDR3 DNA reads TGTGCCAGCAGTAGGGTCACTAATGAAAAACTGTTTTTT. Encoded protein: CASSRVTNEKLFF.

The chain employs TRBV7-2 and TRBJ2-5; D uncertain. The V gene lost 4 bases and the J gene lost 7 bases, with 7 bases spanning the gap. The CDR3 extends over 11 amino acids. Per germline, CDR1 SGHTA and CDR2 FQGNSA. Here the CDR3 reads CASSSGSTQYF. Written as DNA, the CDR3 is TGTGCCAGCAGCTCGGGCTCGACCCAGTACTTC.

The chain recombines TRBV15 with TRBJ2-1; TRBD2 aligns across 12 bases. This CDR3 is built from 15 residues. Germline CDR1 reads LNHNV; CDR2 reads YYDKDF (reference sequence). Trimming at V came to 3 bases and at J to 4 bases, leaving 1 base not matched to a gene. CDR3 bases: TGTGCCACCAGCAGCGGACTAGCGGGATACAATGAGCAGTTCTTC. It encodes CATSSGLAGYNEQFF.

The chain carries TRBV11-3 and TRBJ2-7, with unresolved D. This CDR3 has 13 residues. Trimming took off 1 base at V and 5 bases at J, with 9 bases between the two ends. The germline CDR1 and CDR2 sequences are SGHNT and YENEEA. In DNA form, the CDR3 reads TGTGCCAGCAGCTTAGTTTCGGACCACGAGCAGTACTTC. Translated, it gives CASSLVSDHEQYF.

This clone was seen once. The chain is built from TRBV6-5 and TRBJ2-4, with D possibly matching TRBD2 (5 bases). From germline, CDR1 is MNHEY and CDR2 SVGAGI. This CDR3 has 13 residues. V lost 0 bases and J lost 6, with 6 bases in between. This chain's CDR3 is CASSYSAGNIQYF. CDR3 DNA sequence: TGTGCCAGCAGTTACTCGGCGGGAAACATTCAGTACTTC.

The chain combines TRBV2 with TRBJ1-5; D is perhaps TRBD1 (5 bases). Germline V gene data show CDR1 as SNHLY and CDR2 as FYNNEI. The CDR3 length is 13 residues. Trimming shortened V by 4 bases and J by 4 bases, and 8 bases separated the two germline ends. CDR3 DNA sequence: TGTGCCAGCAGTGCCAGGGAGAATCAGCCCCAGCATTTT. Amino acid sequence: CASSARENQPQHF.

The rearrangement joins TRBV4-2 to TRBJ2-5; D remains ambiguous. The CDR3 runs to 13 residues. The germline V gene encodes CDR1 LGHNA and CDR2 YNFKEQ. The V end was cut by 0 bases, the J end by 5 bases, with 7 bases between. The CDR3 reads CASSQDMGETQYF. As DNA, the CDR3 is TGTGCCAGCAGCCAAGATATGGGGGAGACCCAGTACTTC.

This clone came up a few times. This rearrangement joins TRBV2 to TRBJ1-2; 7 positions agree with TRBD1. This CDR3 spans 15 amino acids. J lost 0 bases, V lost 5 bases, and 6 bases had no gene match. Per germline, CDR1 SNHLY and CDR2 FYNNEI. CDR3 sequence (DNA): TGTGCCAGCAGTAGGGACAGCACCTCTAACTATGGCTACACCTTC. It specifies CASSRDSTSNYGYTF.

The rearrangement uses TRBV6-1 and TRBJ2-2, with 9 bases fitting TRBD2. Germline CDR1 and CDR2: MNHNS and SASEGT. There are 17 residues in the CDR3. Germline trimming cut 3 bases from V and 0 bases from J; bases unmatched to any gene: 5. The CDR3 nucleotides are TGTGCCAGCAGTGACAGAGCGGGGGGACCGAACACCGGGGAGCTGTTTTTT. Translating it yields CASSDRAGGPNTGELFF.

This chain uses TRBV18 with TRBJ1-4; D remains unclear. This CDR3 comprises 17 residues. Deletions cut 0 bases from V and 0 bases from J, with 11 bases between. CDR1 KGHSH and CDR2 LQKENI come from the germline V gene. The CDR3 here is CASSPPSAGPTNEKLFF. Written as DNA, the CDR3 is TGTGCCAGCTCACCACCGTCGGCAGGTCCAACTAATGAAAAACTGTTTTTT.

This rearrangement joins TRBV15 to TRBJ1-1; 7 bases match TRBD1. CDR1 is LNHNV and CDR2 is YYDKDF in the germline V gene (reference sequence). Trimming cost V 4 bases and J 4 bases; bases outside gene matches: 6. The CDR3 runs to 14 residues. CDR3 amino acids: CATSKMDRPTEAFF. CDR3 DNA: TGTGCCACCAGCAAAATGGACAGGCCCACTGAAGCTTTCTTT.

The chain carries TRBV7-8 and TRBJ2-7, with D possibly being TRBD1 or TRBD2 (5 bases each). V was clipped by 4 bases and J by 4 bases, with 8 bases between them. Germline loops: CDR1 SGHVS, CDR2 FQNEAQ. The CDR3 is 12 residues long. The CDR3, as DNA: TGTGCCAGCAGCTCGGGACCATACGAGCAGTACTTC. Protein sequence: CASSSGPYEQYF.

This clone was detected only a few times. This chain joins TRBV19 and TRBJ1-5; D is unclear. Per germline, CDR1 LNHDA and CDR2 SQIVND (reference sequence). The CDR3 is made up of 15 amino acids. V shed 1 base and J shed 3 bases, with 10 bases lying between them. CDR3: CASSIGSGINQPQHF. CDR3 in DNA: TGTGCCAGTAGTATAGGGTCGGGGATCAATCAGCCCCAGCATTTT.

V usage is TRBV5-6 and J usage is TRBJ2-5; 7 bases line up with TRBD2. CDR3 size: 14 residues. Per the germline V gene, CDR1 is SGHDT and CDR2 is YYEEEE. V was pared by 1 base and J by 4 bases, with 4 bases of the junction left unmatched. The CDR3 nucleotides read TGTGCCAGCAGCTTGTACGGGGGGTCAGAGACCCAGTACTTC. Its translation is CASSLYGGSETQYF.

This clone was observed a single time. This sequence joins TRBV4-1 and TRBJ1-6, with D hard to call. The V gene lost 3 bases and the J gene lost 7 bases, with 13 bases spanning the gap. The CDR3 sequence is 15 residues long. Germline CDR1 reads MGHRA; CDR2 reads YSYEKL. CDR3 DNA: TGCGCCAGCAGCCATAGCGAAGGTGTAAATTCACCCCTCCACTTT. Translation: CASSHSEGVNSPLHF.

J is TRBJ1-2 and V is TRBV25-1, with D perhaps matching TRBD1 (6 bases). V shed 5 bases and J shed 4 bases, with 14 bases lying between them. Germline V lookup: CDR1 MGHDK, CDR2 SYGVNS. The CDR3 has 14 amino acids. The CDR3 is CASSTPGVRYGYTF. The CDR3 DNA follows: TGTGCCAGCAGTACGCCAGGGGTTCGCTATGGCTACACCTTC.

The chain employs TRBV13 and TRBJ2-1; 15 bases agree with TRBD2. Trimming at V came to 4 bases and at J to 16 bases, leaving 5 bases not matched to a gene. CDR3 size: 13 residues. Germline CDR1 is PRHDT and CDR2 is FYEKMQ (reference sequence). The CDR3 region has the DNA TGTGCCAGCAGCTCGGGACTAGCGGGGGGAACTTTCTTC. Protein sequence: CASSSGLAGGTFF.

CDR3 sequence (DNA): TGTGCCTGGAGTCCGACTCTGGACACTGAAGCTTTCTTT. As protein: CAWSPTLDTEAFF. The chain joins TRBV30 to TRBJ1-1; D is uncertain. The length of the CDR3 is 13 residues. Germline CDR1 reads GTSNPN; CDR2 reads SVGIG (reference sequence). V was cut by 2 bases and J by 3 bases, with 10 bases left in between.